This TCR beta chain was retrieved from a study of T cell responses to AZD1222 COVID-19 vaccine. Study-wide points: CD4 TCRs covered the whole spike, strongest at regions 160-218 and 743-854.

CDR1 MDHEN and CDR2 SYDVKM come from the germline V gene. V was clipped by 3 bases and J by 3 bases, with 12 bases between them. CDR3 length: 14 residues. Worth noting for this clone: Antigen: not known.

The data were produced by immunoSEQ multiplex PCR, yet TCRdb's version contains in-frame clones alone and is incomplete. The sample includes 90,000 to 150,000 clones, over 85% seen only once; the top ten take around 8%. The sample was peripheral blood, taken on day 0 of AZD1222 vaccination. The chain couples TRBV28 to TRBJ2-7; D gene unclear. The sequence derives from an adult in good health. CDR3 nucleotides: TGTGCCAGCAGTTTGGTGGCTAGTTACTACGAGCAGTACTTC. This codes for CASSLVASYYEQYF.